Sequencing of this T cell receptor beta chain was carried out in a study of CD8 T cells in ankylosing spondylitis. Germline V gene lookup returns CDR1 DFQATT and CDR2 SNEGSKA (reference sequence). The trim removed 3 bases at V and 4 bases at J, leaving 12 bases unmatched. CDR3 length equals 17 residues. This clonotype was found many times. No antigen is known for it. General study results and limits: Clones tied to disease were said to be significantly enriched in matched ankylosing spondylitis synovial fluid.

With molecular barcodes, quantitative 5'-RACE was used to make the TCR beta libraries. MiXCR, run by TCRdb on the 5' RACE reads, gives a single entry per CDR3 protein. The repertoire includes about 140,000 distinct CDR3 sequences, roughly 7.7% of them detected once, and approximately 6.8% sits in the top ten. This receptor was identified in a male donor with ankylosing spondylitis. The gene calls are TRBV20-1 and TRBJ2-3, with TRBD2 identical over 11 bases. The sequenced material came from synovial fluid, either unsorted or a sorted T cell fraction (not recorded which). CDR3 residues: CSASWASGGLMADTQYF. DNA of the CDR3: TGCAGTGCTAGTTGGGCTAGCGGGGGGCTAATGGCAGATACGCAGTATTTT.